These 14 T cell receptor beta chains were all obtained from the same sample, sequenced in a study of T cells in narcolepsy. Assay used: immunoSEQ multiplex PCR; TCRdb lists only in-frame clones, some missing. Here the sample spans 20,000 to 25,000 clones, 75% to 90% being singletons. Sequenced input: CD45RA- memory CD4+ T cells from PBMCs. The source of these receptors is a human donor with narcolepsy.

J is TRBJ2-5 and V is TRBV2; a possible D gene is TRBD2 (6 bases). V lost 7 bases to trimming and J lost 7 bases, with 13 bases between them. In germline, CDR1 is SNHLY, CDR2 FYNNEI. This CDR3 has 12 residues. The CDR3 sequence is CASTSDTWTQYF. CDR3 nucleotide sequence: TGTGCCAGCACTAGCGACACGTGGACCCAGTACTTC. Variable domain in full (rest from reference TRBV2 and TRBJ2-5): EPEVTQTPSHQVTQMGQEVILRCVPISNHLYFYWYRQILGQKVEFLVSFYNNEISEKSEIFDDQFSVERPDGSNFTLKIRSTKLEDSAMYFCASTSDTWTQYFGPGTRLLVL.

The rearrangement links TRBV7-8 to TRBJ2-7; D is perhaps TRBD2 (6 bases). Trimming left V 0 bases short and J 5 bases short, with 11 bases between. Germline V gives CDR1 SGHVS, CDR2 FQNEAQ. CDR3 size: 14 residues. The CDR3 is CASSLALWGDEQYF. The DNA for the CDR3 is TGTGCCAGCAGCTTAGCGCTGTGGGGGGACGAGCAGTACTTC.

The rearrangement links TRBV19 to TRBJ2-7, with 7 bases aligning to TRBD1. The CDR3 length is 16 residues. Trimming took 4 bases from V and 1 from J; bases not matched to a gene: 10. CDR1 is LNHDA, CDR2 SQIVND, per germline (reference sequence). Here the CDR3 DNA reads TGTGCCAGTAGTAAGGGTGTACAGGGGACGTCCTACGAGCAGTACTTC. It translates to CASSKGVQGTSYEQYF.

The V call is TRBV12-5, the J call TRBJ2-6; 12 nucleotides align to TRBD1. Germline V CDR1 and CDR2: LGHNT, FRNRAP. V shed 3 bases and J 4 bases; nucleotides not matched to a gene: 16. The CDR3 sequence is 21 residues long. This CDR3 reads CASGFLPNPGQGARGANVLTF. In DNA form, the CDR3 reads TGTGCTAGTGGTTTCCTCCCTAATCCGGGACAGGGGGCGCGAGGGGCCAACGTCCTGACTTTC. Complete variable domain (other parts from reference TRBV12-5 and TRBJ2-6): DARVTQTPRHKVTEMGQEVTMRCQPILGHNTVFWYRQTMMQGLELLAYFRNRAPLDDSGMPKDRFSAEMPDATLATLKIQPSEPRDSAVYFCASGFLPNPGQGARGANVLTFGAGSRLTVL.

The CDR3 is CASSVEIGRGETQYF. The CDR3 DNA sequence: TGTGCCAGCAGCGTAGAAATAGGGCGGGGCGAGACCCAGTACTTC. The chain employs TRBV9 and TRBJ2-5; the D gene is possibly TRBD2 (6 bases). Trimming removed 0 bases from V and 5 bases from J, with 14 bases in between. Per germline, CDR1 SGDLS and CDR2 YYNGEE. CDR3 length: 15 residues.

As DNA, the CDR3 is TGTGCCAGTAGTAGCTCCGGGACTAGGGGTGATACGCAGTATTTT. This translates into CASSSSGTRGDTQYF. The V gene is TRBV19, the J gene TRBJ2-3; 8 nucleotides match TRBD2. The CDR3 consists of 15 residues. V lost 4 bases, J lost 6 bases, and 9 bases stayed unmatched. Germline V gene lookup returns CDR1 LNHDA and CDR2 SQIVND (reference sequence).

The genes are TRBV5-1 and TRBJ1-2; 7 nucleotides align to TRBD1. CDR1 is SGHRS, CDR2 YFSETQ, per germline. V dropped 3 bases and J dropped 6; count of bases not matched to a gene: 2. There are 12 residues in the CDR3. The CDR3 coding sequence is TGCGCCAGCAGCTGGGGACAGCATGGCTACACCTTC. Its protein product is CASSWGQHGYTF.

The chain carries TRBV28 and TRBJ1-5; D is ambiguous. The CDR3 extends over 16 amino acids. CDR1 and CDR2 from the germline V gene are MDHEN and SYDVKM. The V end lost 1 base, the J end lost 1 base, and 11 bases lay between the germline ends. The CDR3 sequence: CASSLLGPASNQPQHF. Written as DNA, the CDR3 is TGTGCCAGCAGTTTATTAGGTCCAGCGAGCAATCAGCCCCAGCATTTT.

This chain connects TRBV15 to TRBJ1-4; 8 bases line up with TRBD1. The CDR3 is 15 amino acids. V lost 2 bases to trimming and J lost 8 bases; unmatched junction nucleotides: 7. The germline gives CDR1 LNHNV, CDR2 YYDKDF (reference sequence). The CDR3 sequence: CATSRSGQGPEKLFF. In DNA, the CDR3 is TGTGCCACCAGCAGATCAGGACAGGGACCCGAAAAACTGTTTTTT.

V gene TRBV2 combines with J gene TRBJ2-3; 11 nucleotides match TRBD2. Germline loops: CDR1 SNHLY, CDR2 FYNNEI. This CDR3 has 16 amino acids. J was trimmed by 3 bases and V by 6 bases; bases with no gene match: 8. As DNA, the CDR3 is TGTGCCAGCAGGGGGAGGCTAGCGGGAGGTACAGATACGCAGTATTTT. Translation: CASRGRLAGGTDTQYF.

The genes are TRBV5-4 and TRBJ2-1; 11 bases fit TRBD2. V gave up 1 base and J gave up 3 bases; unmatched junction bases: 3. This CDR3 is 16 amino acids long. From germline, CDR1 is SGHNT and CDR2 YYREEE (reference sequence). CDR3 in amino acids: CASSLTSGRYYNEQFF. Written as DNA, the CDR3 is TGTGCCAGCAGCTTGACTAGCGGGAGATACTACAATGAGCAGTTCTTC. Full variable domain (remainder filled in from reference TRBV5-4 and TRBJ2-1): ETGVTQSPTHLIKTRGQQVTLRCSSQSGHNTVSWYQQALGQGPQFIFQYYREEENGRGNFPPRFSGLQFPNYSSELNVNALELDDSALYLCASSLTSGRYYNEQFFGPGTRLTVL.

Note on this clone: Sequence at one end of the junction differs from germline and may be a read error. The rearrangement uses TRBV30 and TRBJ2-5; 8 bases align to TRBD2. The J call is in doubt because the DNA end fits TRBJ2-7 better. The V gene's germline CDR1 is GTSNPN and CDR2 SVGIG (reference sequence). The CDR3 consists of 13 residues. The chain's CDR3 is CARSRSTSGEQYF. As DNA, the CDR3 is TGTGCCCGGAGTCGCAGCACTAGCGGCGAGCAGTACTTC.

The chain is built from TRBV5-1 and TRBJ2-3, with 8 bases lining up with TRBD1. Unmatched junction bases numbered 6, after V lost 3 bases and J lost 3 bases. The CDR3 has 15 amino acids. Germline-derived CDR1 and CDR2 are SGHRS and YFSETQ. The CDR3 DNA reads TGCGCCAGCAGCTCCGGACAGGGAGTAACAGATACGCAGTATTTT. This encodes CASSSGQGVTDTQYF.

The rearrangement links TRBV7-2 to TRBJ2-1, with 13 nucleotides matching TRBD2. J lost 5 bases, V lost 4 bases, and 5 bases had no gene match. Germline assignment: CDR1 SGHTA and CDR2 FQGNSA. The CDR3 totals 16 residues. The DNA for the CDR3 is TGTGCCAGCAGCTCTCGGACTAGCGGGAGAGACAATGAGCAGTTCTTC. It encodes CASSSRTSGRDNEQFF.